This is a list of T cell receptor beta chains from one sample in a study of T cells after posttransplantation cyclophosphamide. Sequencing was performed with immunoSEQ multiplex PCR; in TCRdb, only in-frame clones are kept and a portion is missing. Counted here are 6,000 to 8,500 clones, about 80% occurring once; the ten biggest clones make up around 20%. The material was PBMCs, obtained after allogeneic stem cell transplant with posttransplant cyclophosphamide. The receptors here all came from a female patient in her fifties who received an allogeneic stem cell transplant from a related donor, was CMV-positive, and had no GVHD. The graft donor may be the source of some T cells. Each CDR3 is given with its conserved first and last residue. The D gene is left open where the match is weak. Some rows have no size entry. The others give once, few or many, or a class for an expanded clone.

d_call: NA; v_call: TRBV28; j_call: TRBJ1-4; clone_size: hyperexpanded; cdr3_nt: TGTGCCAGCAGTCCGGCCAGGGCAGGGTCTAATGAAAAACTGTTTTTT; cdr3_aa: CASSPARAGSNEKLFF
d_call: TRBD2; v_call: TRBV28; j_call: TRBJ2-7; clone_size: NA; cdr3_nt: TGTGCCAGCAGTTTCGGGGCGGGAGGAGGGAGGACACTTAAAGGCGGGGAGCAGTACTTC; cdr3_aa: CASSFGAGGGRTLKGGEQYF
d_call: TRBD1; v_call: TRBV19; j_call: TRBJ1-5; clone_size: NA; cdr3_nt: TGTGCCAGTGGAGTATTCGGGACAGGATCGCAGCCCCAGCATTTT; cdr3_aa: CASGVFGTGSQPQHF
d_call: NA; v_call: TRBV7-9; j_call: TRBJ1-5; clone_size: NA; cdr3_nt: TGTGCCAGCAGCCGCGGGGGGGTAAATCAGCCCCAGCATTTT; cdr3_aa: CASSRGGVNQPQHF
d_call: TRBD2; v_call: TRBV27; j_call: TRBJ2-7; clone_size: NA; cdr3_nt: TGTGCCAGCAGTCAAAGACTAGCGGGGTACGAGCAGTACTTC; cdr3_aa: CASSQRLAGYEQYF
d_call: NA; v_call: TRBV4-1; j_call: TRBJ1-1; clone_size: NA; cdr3_nt: TGCGCCAGCAGGGGGACTCTAAAGAACACTGAAGCTTTCTTT; cdr3_aa: CASRGTLKNTEAFF
d_call: NA; v_call: TRBV4-1; j_call: TRBJ1-2; clone_size: NA; cdr3_nt: TGCGCCAGCAGCCAAGAGGGGTCAGGGATTAAGGGCTACACCTTC; cdr3_aa: CASSQEGSGIKGYTF
d_call: TRBD1; v_call: TRBV5-4; j_call: TRBJ2-3; clone_size: NA; cdr3_nt: TGTGCCAGCAGCCCCGACAGGGGGCATAAGGAAGGCACAGATACGCAGTATTTT; cdr3_aa: CASSPDRGHKEGTDTQYF
d_call: NA; v_call: TRBV21-1; j_call: TRBJ2-5; clone_size: NA; cdr3_nt: TGTGCCAGCAGCGGAAGGGACAGGGGTCAAGAGACCCAGTACTTC; cdr3_aa: CASSGRDRGQETQYF
d_call: TRBD1; v_call: TRBV19; j_call: TRBJ2-1; clone_size: NA; cdr3_nt: TGTGCCAGTAGCAAAACCGGGACAGTCAATGAGCAGTTCTTC; cdr3_aa: CASSKTGTVNEQFF
d_call: NA; v_call: TRBV19; j_call: TRBJ1-4; clone_size: NA; cdr3_nt: TGTGCCAGTAGTATGGGAGGGGATAATGAAAAACTGTTTTTT; cdr3_aa: CASSMGGDNEKLFF
d_call: TRBD1; v_call: TRBV5-1; j_call: TRBJ2-5; clone_size: NA; cdr3_nt: TGCGCCAGCAGCGTACAGGGGGCCCAAGAGACCCAGTACTTC; cdr3_aa: CASSVQGAQETQYF
d_call: TRBD1; v_call: TRBV27; j_call: TRBJ2-7; clone_size: once; cdr3_nt: TGTGCCAGCAAAAAACCCGGACAGGGCTACGAGCAGTACTTC; cdr3_aa: CASKKPGQGYEQYF
d_call: TRBD1; v_call: TRBV27; j_call: TRBJ2-2; clone_size: NA; cdr3_nt: TGTGCCAGCAGTACCAAGGACAGGGGGCTCGCGAACACCGGGGAGCTGTTTTTT; cdr3_aa: CASSTKDRGLANTGELFF
d_call: NA; v_call: TRBV4-1; j_call: TRBJ1-2; clone_size: NA; cdr3_nt: TGCGCCAGCAGCCATCCCGGACGGGGGGTAGGCGGCTACACCTTC; cdr3_aa: CASSHPGRGVGGYTF
d_call: TRBD2; v_call: TRBV6-1; j_call: TRBJ2-3; clone_size: NA; cdr3_nt: TGTGCCAGCAGTGCGGGGGGGTCCGCGGATACGCAGTATTTT; cdr3_aa: CASSAGGSADTQYF
d_call: TRBD1; v_call: TRBV29-1; j_call: TRBJ1-2; clone_size: NA; cdr3_nt: TGCAGCGTTGTGACGACAGGGGGCGACTACTATGGCTACACCTTC; cdr3_aa: CSVVTTGGDYYGYTF
d_call: NA; v_call: TRBV4-2; j_call: TRBJ1-1; clone_size: NA; cdr3_nt: TGTGCCAGCAAACACCCCACGGGGAGCTTCCAAGCTTTCTTT; cdr3_aa: CASKHPTGSFQAFF
d_call: NA; v_call: TRBV28; j_call: TRBJ1-4; clone_size: few; cdr3_nt: TGTGCCAGCAGCCAGGAAAATGAAAAACTGTTTTTT; cdr3_aa: CASSQENEKLFF
d_call: NA; v_call: TRBV5-1; j_call: TRBJ2-3; clone_size: NA; cdr3_nt: TGCGCCAGCGAAACAGGGACCAGCACAGATACGCAGTATTTT; cdr3_aa: CASETGTSTDTQYF
d_call: TRBD1; v_call: TRBV10-1; j_call: TRBJ2-3; clone_size: NA; cdr3_nt: TGCGCCAGCAGTGATAGGGACAGGGGAGCAGATACGCAGTATTTT; cdr3_aa: CASSDRDRGADTQYF
d_call: NA; v_call: TRBV21-1; j_call: TRBJ2-4; clone_size: NA; cdr3_nt: TGTGCCAGCAGGAGGAGGGAAAACATTCAGTACTTC; cdr3_aa: CASRRRENIQYF
d_call: NA; v_call: TRBV6-4; j_call: TRBJ1-1; clone_size: NA; cdr3_nt: TGTGCCAGCAGCTCACAGGTGAACACTGAAGCTTTCTTT; cdr3_aa: CASSSQVNTEAFF
d_call: TRBD2; v_call: TRBV15; j_call: TRBJ2-7; clone_size: NA; cdr3_nt: TGTGCCACCAGCAGAGAGGAGCGGGGGCCGTCCTACGAGCAGTACTTC; cdr3_aa: CATSREERGPSYEQYF
d_call: TRBD1; v_call: TRBV27; j_call: TRBJ1-1; clone_size: NA; cdr3_nt: TGTGCCAGCAGTTCCGACAGGGGGCTAGGGAGCACTGAAGCTTTCTTT; cdr3_aa: CASSSDRGLGSTEAFF
d_call: NA; v_call: TRBV27; j_call: TRBJ1-1; clone_size: NA; cdr3_nt: TGTGCCAGCAGTTTATTAGGGGACACTGAAGCTTTCTTT; cdr3_aa: CASSLLGDTEAFF
d_call: TRBD2; v_call: TRBV5-1; j_call: TRBJ2-3; clone_size: NA; cdr3_nt: TGCGCCAGCAGCAATATCGGACTAGCGGGGGGGCCGAGCACAGATACGCAGTATTTT; cdr3_aa: CASSNIGLAGGPSTDTQYF